This T cell receptor (beta chain) was sequenced in a study of blood T cell repertoires in COVID-19. Across the whole study: The samples span acute and convalescent COVID-19 from the United States, Italy and Spain. The cDNA or gDNA used as material had been derived from T cells, B-cell-depleted T cells, or PBMCs.

The CDR3 is made up of 18 amino acids. After removal of 0 bases from V and 9 bases from J, the junction contained 13 bases not matched to a gene. The germline CDR1 and CDR2 sequences are MGHRA and YSYEKL. Original handling: Quantification of nucleated cells was approximated via reference gene primer amplification. The assay was immunoSEQ multiplex PCR, and TCRdb's table has in-frame clones only and misses some. The V and J calls and clone size were taken over from that table, and D and trimming were inferred from the DNA. This repertoire shows 140,000 to 150,000 clones, 75% to 90% found once; its top ten account for 35% to 55%.

V is TRBV4-1 and J is TRBJ2-1, with 11 bases lining up with TRBD1. The source is a human donor in a cohort sampled during active COVID-19. Sequencing was carried out using peripheral blood. CDR3 in amino acids: CASSQDRGTGGGVGEQFF. DNA of the CDR3: TGCGCCAGCAGCCAAGATCGAGGGACAGGGGGTGGGGTGGGTGAGCAGTTCTTC.